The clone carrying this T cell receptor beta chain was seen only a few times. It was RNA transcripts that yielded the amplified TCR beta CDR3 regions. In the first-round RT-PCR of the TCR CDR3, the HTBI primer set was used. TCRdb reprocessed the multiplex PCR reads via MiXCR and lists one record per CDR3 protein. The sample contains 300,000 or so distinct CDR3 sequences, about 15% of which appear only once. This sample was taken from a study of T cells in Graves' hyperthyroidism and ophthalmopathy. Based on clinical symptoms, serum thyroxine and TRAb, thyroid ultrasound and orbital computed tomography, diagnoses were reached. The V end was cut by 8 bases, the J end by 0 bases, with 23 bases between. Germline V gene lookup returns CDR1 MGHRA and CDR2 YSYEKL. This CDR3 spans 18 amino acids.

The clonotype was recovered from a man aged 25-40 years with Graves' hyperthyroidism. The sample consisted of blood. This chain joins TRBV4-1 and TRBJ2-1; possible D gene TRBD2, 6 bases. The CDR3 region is CASGPWTNQLSSYNEQFF. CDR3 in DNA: TGCGCCAGCGGTCCCTGGACTAACCAACTGAGCTCCTACAATGAGCAGTTCTTC.